The rows below give T cell receptor beta chains drawn from one sample of a study of blood T cells in healthy people across ages. TCRdb passed the 5' RACE reads through MiXCR, listing each CDR3 protein once. The profile shows approximately 800,000 distinct CDR3 sequences, less than 70% of them singletons. Sequencing was carried out using blood. These receptors all come from a man at least 80 years old in good health. CDR3s include the opening cysteine and the closing phenylalanine or tryptophan. A D gene is named only where the DNA matches it firmly. Part of the rows lack a size; the others show once, few, many or a class for expanded clones.

13,once,-,TRBV30,TRBJ2-7,CAWSGRAGGEQYF,TGTGCCTGGAGTGGGAGGGCCGGCGGCGAGCAGTACTTC
13,-,-,TRBV10-3,TRBJ2-1,CAIIRAGSNEQFF,TGTGCCATCATAAGGGCAGGGAGCAATGAGCAGTTCTTC
14,-,TRBD2,TRBV29-1,TRBJ2-7,CSAAGLAGENEQYF,TGCAGCGCCGCCGGGCTAGCGGGAGAGAACGAGCAGTACTTC
14,few,-,TRBV12-3/TRBV12-4,TRBJ2-7,CASSPHRPSYEQYF,TGTGCCAGCAGTCCCCATCGGCCCTCCTACGAGCAGTACTTC
15,-,-,TRBV2,TRBJ1-2,CASSVLGQLRAGYTF,TGTGCCAGCAGTGTCCTCGGACAGCTTCGGGCGGGCTACACCTTC
12,-,-,TRBV27,TRBJ2-4,CASSSVGIVQYF,TGTGCCAGCAGTTCGGTTGGGATCGTGCAGTACTTC
12,once,-,TRBV6-6,TRBJ1-2,CASSPDRRGYTF,TGTGCCAGCAGCCCCGACAGGCGAGGCTACACCTTC
15,-,TRBD1,TRBV6-1,TRBJ1-1,CASSVRQGVNTEAFF,TGTGCCAGCAGCGTTCGACAGGGTGTGAACACTGAAGCTTTCTTT
15,-,-,TRBV7-2,TRBJ2-5,CASKSSTRRGETQYF,TGTGCCAGCAAATCGTCGACTCGGAGAGGGGAGACCCAGTACTTC
12,few,-,TRBV10-3,TRBJ2-5,CAIRGRVGEQYF,TGTGCCATCAGGGGCAGGGTCGGAGAGCAGTACTTC
12,-,-,TRBV3-1,TRBJ2-5,CASSRHHEIQYF,TGTGCCAGCAGCCGACACCATGAGATCCAGTACTTC
13,few,-,TRBV12-3/TRBV12-4,TRBJ2-7,CASSDRQVNEQYF,TGTGCCAGCAGTGACAGGCAGGTCAACGAGCAGTACTTC
15,-,TRBD1,TRBV7-2,TRBJ1-1,CASSPFGQGATEAFF,TGTGCCAGCAGCCCGTTCGGACAGGGGGCGACTGAAGCTTTCTTT
10,-,TRBD2,TRBV7-2,TRBJ2-1,CARDREGQFF,TGTGCCAGAGATCGGGAGGGTCAGTTCTTC
17,-,-,TRBV27,TRBJ2-3,CASSPRLQFGSTDTQYF,TGTGCCAGCAGTCCCCGTCTCCAGTTTGGGAGCACAGATACGCAGTATTTT
14,-,-,TRBV20-1,TRBJ1-1,CSASRRGANTEAFF,TGCAGTGCTAGTCGACGGGGGGCGAACACTGAAGCTTTCTTT
13,-,-,TRBV7-3,TRBJ2-1,CASASSYYNEQFF,TGTGCCAGCGCTTCCAGTTACTACAATGAGCAGTTCTTC
16,-,-,TRBV6-5,TRBJ1-6,CASSYFTPAANSPLHF,TGTGCCAGCAGTTATTTCACACCGGCGGCTAATTCACCCCTCCACTTT
13,-,-,TRBV29-1,TRBJ1-1,CSVGDLMNTEAFF,TGCAGCGTTGGAGATCTGATGAACACTGAAGCTTTCTTT
14,-,-,TRBV27,TRBJ1-2,CASRSGGSHYGYTF,TGTGCCAGCCGTTCGGGGGGCAGTCACTATGGCTACACCTTC
15,-,-,TRBV28,TRBJ2-7,CASSLGPADTYEQYF,TGTGCCAGCAGCCTCGGCCCCGCGGACACCTACGAGCAGTACTTC
19,once,TRBD2,TRBV6-5,TRBJ2-1,CASSSYRGLAGALRGEQFF,TGTGCCAGCAGTTCGTACCGCGGACTAGCGGGAGCCCTGAGGGGTGAGCAGTTCTTC
10,-,TRBD2,TRBV29-1,TRBJ2-5,CCAGEQTQYF,TGCTGCGCGGGAGAGCAGACCCAGTACTTC
14,-,-,TRBV7-2,TRBJ2-7,CASSLEAHSPEQYF,TGTGCCAGCAGCTTAGAGGCCCATTCACCCGAGCAGTACTTC
20,-,TRBD2,TRBV12-3/TRBV12-4,TRBJ2-7,CASSPLLGTSGSSGVYEQYF,TGTGCCAGCAGTCCACTCCTCGGGACTAGCGGGAGCTCGGGGGTCTACGAGCAGTACTTC
15,-,-,TRBV20-1,TRBJ2-5,CSARDGRGNQETQYF,TGCAGTGCTAGAGATGGACGGGGGAACCAAGAGACCCAGTACTTC
18,few,-,TRBV11-1,TRBJ2-1,CASSLEPPFRAGRDEQFF,TGTGCCAGCAGCTTAGAACCCCCCTTTCGGGCGGGACGGGATGAGCAGTTCTTC